This TCR beta chain was recovered during a study of CD8 T cells in ankylosing spondylitis. Whole-study results and caveats: A motif of 7 to 9 highly homologous TCR beta variants was seen as apparently characteristic of ankylosing spondylitis blood.

The CDR3 length is 17 residues. The germline V and J ends were trimmed by 0 bases and 1 base, with 16 bases remaining between them. Germline V lookup: CDR1 MGHRA, CDR2 YSYEKL. The table lists this clonotype with many counts. As yet, its antigen is unknown. TCRdb reanalysed the 5' RACE reads using MiXCR and keeps one entry per CDR3 protein. The sample holds some 700,000 distinct CDR3 sequences, roughly 19% seen once. The clonotype was recovered from a male donor with ankylosing spondylitis. Sequenced input: blood, either unsorted or a sorted T cell fraction (not recorded which). V is TRBV4-1 and J is TRBJ2-7, with D possibly being TRBD2 (5 bases). CDR3 nucleotides: TGCGCCAGCAGCCAAGAAGCATTGGGTGAGGGTTCCTACGAGCAGTACTTC. Its translation: CASSQEALGEGSYEQYF.